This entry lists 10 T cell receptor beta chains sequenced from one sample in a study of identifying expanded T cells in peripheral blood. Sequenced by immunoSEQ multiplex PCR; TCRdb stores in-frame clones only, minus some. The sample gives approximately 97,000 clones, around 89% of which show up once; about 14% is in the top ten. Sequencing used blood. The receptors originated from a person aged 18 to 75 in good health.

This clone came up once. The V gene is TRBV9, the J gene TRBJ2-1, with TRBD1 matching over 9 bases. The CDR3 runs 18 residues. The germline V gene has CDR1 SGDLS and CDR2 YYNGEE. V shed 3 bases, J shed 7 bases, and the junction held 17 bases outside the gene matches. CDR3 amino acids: CASSARDRRTGVDNEQFF. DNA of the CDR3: TGTGCCAGCAGCGCGAGGGATCGTAGGACAGGGGTGGATAATGAGCAGTTCTTC. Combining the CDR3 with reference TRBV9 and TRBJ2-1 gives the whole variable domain DSGVTQTPKHLITATGQRVTLRCSPRSGDLSVYWYQQSLDQGLQFLIQYYNGEERAKGNILERFSAQQFPDLHSELNLSSLELGDSALYFCASSARDRRTGVDNEQFFGPGTRLTVL.

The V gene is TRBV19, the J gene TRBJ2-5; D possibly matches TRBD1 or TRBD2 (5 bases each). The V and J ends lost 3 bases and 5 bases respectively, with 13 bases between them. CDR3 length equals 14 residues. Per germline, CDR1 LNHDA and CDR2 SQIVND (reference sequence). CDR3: CASSILQGEETQYF. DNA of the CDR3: TGTGCCAGTAGTATCCTTCAGGGAGAGGAGACCCAGTACTTC.

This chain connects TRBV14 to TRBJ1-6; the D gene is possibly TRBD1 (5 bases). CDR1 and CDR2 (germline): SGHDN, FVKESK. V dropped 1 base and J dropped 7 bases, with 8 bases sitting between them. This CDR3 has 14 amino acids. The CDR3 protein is CASSQARENSPLHF. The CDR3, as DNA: TGTGCCAGCAGCCAAGCCAGGGAGAATTCACCCCTCCACTTT. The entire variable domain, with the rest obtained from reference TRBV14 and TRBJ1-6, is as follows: EAGVTQFPSHSVIEKGQTVTLRCDPISGHDNLYWYRRVMGKEIKFLLHFVKESKQDESGMPNNRFLAERTGGTYSTLKVQPAELEDSGVYFCASSQARENSPLHFGNGTRLTVT.

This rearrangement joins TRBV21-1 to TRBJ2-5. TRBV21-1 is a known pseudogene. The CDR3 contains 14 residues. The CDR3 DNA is TGTGCCAGCAGCACCCGAGGGGGGCGAGAGACCCAGTACTTC. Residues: CASSTRGGRETQYF.

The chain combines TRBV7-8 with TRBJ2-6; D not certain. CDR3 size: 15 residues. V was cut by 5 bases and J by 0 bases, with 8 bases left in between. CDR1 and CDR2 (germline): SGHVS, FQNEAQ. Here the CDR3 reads CASSRTDSGANVLTF. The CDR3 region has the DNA TGTGCCAGCAGCCGCACAGACTCTGGGGCCAACGTCCTGACTTTC.

CDR3 bases: TGTGCCAGCTCCGCAGCCGGGACGGCCTATGGCTACACCTTC. This translates into CASSAAGTAYGYTF. The rearrangement links TRBV28 to TRBJ1-2; perhaps TRBD1 as D (5 bases). Germline V gene data show CDR1 as MDHEN and CDR2 as SYDVKM. Trimming removed 8 bases at V and 4 bases at J, with 17 bases between. This CDR3 has 14 amino acids.

The CDR3 DNA follows: TGTGCCAGCAGCCTACTAGCGGGGAGTCACAATGAGCAGTTCTTC. It specifies CASSLLAGSHNEQFF. The chain links TRBV7-2 to TRBJ2-1, with 10 bases aligning to TRBD2. Germline V lookup: CDR1 SGHTA, CDR2 FQGNSA. The CDR3 extends over 15 amino acids. The V gene end was trimmed by 5 bases and the J gene end by 5 bases; junction bases not matched to a gene: 6.

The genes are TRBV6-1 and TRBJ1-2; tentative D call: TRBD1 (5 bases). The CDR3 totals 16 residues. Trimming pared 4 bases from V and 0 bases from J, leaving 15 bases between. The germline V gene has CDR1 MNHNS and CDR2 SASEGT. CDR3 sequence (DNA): TGTGCCAGCAGTGTCGCCTTGACAGCCTCTAACTATGGCTACACCTTC. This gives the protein CASSVALTASNYGYTF.

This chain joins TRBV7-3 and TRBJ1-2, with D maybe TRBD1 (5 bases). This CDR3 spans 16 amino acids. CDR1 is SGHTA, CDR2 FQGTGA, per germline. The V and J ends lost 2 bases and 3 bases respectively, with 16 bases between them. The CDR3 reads CASSLSPIRGDYGYTF. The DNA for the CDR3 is TGTGCCAGCAGCTTATCCCCAATACGGGGGGACTATGGCTACACCTTC.

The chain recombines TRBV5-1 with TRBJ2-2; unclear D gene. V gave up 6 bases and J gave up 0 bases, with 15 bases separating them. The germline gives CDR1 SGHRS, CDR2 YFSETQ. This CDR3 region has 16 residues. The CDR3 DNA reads TGCGCCAGCATGAAGGAAGTGGGCTCGAACACCGGGGAGCTGTTTTTT. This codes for CASMKEVGSNTGELFF.